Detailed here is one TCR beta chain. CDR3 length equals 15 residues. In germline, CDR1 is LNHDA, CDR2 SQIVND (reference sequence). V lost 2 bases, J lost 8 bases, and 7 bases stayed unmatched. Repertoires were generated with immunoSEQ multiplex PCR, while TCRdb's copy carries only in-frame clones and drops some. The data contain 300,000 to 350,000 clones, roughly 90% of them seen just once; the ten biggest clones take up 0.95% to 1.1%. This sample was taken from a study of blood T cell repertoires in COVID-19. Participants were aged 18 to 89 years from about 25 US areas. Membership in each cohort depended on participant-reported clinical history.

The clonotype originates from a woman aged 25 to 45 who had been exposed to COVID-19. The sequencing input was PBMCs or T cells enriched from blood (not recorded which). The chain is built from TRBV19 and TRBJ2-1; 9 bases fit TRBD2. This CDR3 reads CASSIISGSIDEQFF. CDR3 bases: TGTGCCAGTAGTATAATTAGCGGGAGTATCGATGAGCAGTTCTTC.